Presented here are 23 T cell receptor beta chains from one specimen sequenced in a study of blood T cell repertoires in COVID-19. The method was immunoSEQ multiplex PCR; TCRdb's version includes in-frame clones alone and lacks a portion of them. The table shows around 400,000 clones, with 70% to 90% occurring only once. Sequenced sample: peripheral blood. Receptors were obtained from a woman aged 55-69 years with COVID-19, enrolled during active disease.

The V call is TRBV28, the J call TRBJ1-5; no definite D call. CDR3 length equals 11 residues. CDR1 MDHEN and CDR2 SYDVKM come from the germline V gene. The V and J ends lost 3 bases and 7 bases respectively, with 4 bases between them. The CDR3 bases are TGTGCCAGCAGTTTTGAGCAGCCCCAGCATTTT. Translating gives CASSFEQPQHF.

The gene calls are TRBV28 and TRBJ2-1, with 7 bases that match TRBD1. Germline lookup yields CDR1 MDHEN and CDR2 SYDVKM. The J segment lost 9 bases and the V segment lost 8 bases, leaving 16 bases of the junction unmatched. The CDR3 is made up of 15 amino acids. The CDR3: CASGDSTRPTGEQFF. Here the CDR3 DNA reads TGTGCCAGCGGGGACAGCACACGGCCGACTGGTGAGCAGTTCTTC.

This chain's CDR3 is CASSRFGTSGGYNEQFF. The CDR3 region has the DNA TGTGCCAGCAGCCGGTTCGGGACTAGCGGGGGATACAATGAGCAGTTCTTC. The chain has TRBV11-3 and TRBJ2-1; 14 bases map to TRBD2. The CDR3 spans 17 residues. Germline CDR1 SGHNT, CDR2 YENEEA. The V and J ends lost 5 bases and 4 bases, in that order; junction bases with no gene match: 7. Complete variable domain (other parts from reference TRBV11-3 and TRBJ2-1): EAGVVQSPRYKIIEKKQPVAFWCNPISGHNTLYWYLQNLGQGPELLIRYENEEAVDDSQLPKDRFSAERLKGVDSTLKIQPAELGDSAVYLCASSRFGTSGGYNEQFFGPGTRLTVL.

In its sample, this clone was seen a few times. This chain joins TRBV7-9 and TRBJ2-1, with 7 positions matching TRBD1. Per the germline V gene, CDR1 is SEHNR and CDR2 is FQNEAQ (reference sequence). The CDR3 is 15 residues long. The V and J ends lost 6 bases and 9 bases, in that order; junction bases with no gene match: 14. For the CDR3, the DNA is TGTGCCAGCAGTCCGGGACAGCAAAAGACGGTTGAGCAGTTCTTC. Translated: CASSPGQQKTVEQFF. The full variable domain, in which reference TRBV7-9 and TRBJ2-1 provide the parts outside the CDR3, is DTGVSQNPRHKITKRGQNVTFRCDPISEHNRLYWYRQTLGQGPEFLTYFQNEAQLEKSRLLSDRFSAERPKGSFSTLEIQRTEQGDSAMYLCASSPGQQKTVEQFFGPGTRLTVL.

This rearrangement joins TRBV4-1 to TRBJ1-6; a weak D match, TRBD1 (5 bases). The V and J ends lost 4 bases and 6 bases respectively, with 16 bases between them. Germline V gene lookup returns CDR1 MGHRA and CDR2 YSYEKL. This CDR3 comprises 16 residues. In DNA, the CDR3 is TGCGCCAGCAGCCCGGAGGGACTCGAGGGTAATTCACCCCTCCACTTT. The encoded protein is CASSPEGLEGNSPLHF.

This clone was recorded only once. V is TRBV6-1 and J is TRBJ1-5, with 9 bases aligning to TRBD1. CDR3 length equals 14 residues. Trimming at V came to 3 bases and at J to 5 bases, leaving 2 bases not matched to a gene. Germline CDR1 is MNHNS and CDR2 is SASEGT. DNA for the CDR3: TGTGCCAGCAGTGAGGGACAGGGCTATCAGCCCCAGCATTTT. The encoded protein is CASSEGQGYQPQHF.

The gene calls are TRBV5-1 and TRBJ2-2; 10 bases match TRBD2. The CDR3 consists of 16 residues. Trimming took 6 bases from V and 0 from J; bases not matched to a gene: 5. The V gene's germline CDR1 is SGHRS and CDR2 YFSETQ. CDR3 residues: CASKELAGANTGELFF. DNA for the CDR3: TGCGCCAGCAAGGAGCTAGCGGGGGCGAACACCGGGGAGCTGTTTTTT.

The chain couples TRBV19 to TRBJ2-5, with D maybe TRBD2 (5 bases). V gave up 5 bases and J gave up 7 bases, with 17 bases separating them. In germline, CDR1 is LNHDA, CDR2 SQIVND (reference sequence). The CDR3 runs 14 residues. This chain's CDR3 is CASSERRPGGTQYF. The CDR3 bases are TGTGCCAGTAGTGAGCGACGTCCTGGAGGGACCCAGTACTTC. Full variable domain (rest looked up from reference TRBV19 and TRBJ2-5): DGGITQSPKYLFRKEGQNVTLSCEQNLNHDAMYWYRQDPGQGLRLIYYSQIVNDFQKGDIAEGYSVSREKKESFPLTVTSAQKNPTAFYLCASSERRPGGTQYFGPGTRLLVL.

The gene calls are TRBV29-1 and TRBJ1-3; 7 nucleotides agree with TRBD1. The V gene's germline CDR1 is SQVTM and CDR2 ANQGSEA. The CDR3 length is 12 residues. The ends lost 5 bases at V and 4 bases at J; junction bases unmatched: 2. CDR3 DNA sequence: TGCAGCGTTAGGGGGCACGGAAACACCATATATTTT. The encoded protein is CSVRGHGNTIYF.

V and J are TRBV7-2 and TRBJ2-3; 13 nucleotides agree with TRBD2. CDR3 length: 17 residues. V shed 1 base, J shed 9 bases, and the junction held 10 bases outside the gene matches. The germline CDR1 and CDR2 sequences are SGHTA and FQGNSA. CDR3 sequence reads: CASSLGLAGGGPRTQYF. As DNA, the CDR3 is TGTGCCAGCAGCTTAGGACTAGCGGGGGGAGGGCCCAGAACGCAGTATTTT.

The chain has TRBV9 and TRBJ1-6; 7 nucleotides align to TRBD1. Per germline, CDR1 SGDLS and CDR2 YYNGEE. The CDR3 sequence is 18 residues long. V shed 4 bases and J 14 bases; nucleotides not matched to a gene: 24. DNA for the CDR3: TGTGCCAGCAGCCAAGGGGACTTTTGGACAGGAGTTTATAGGGCCCTCCACTTT. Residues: CASSQGDFWTGVYRALHF.

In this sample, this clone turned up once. For the CDR3, the DNA is TGCGCCAGCAGCCAAGATCAGACCAGGTCCTACGAGCAGTACTTC. Protein sequence: CASSQDQTRSYEQYF. The genes are TRBV4-1 and TRBJ2-7; D gene uncertain. The CDR3 consists of 15 residues. Trimming took 0 bases from V and 1 from J, leaving 10 bases between them. Looked up from germline, CDR1 is MGHRA and CDR2 is YSYEKL.

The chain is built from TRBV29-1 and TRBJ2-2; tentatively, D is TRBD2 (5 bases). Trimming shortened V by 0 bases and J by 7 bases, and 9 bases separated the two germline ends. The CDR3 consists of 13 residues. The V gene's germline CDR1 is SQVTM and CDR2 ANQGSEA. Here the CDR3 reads CSVEDRRRGELFF. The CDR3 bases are TGCAGCGTTGAAGATCGGAGGCGCGGGGAGCTGTTTTTT.

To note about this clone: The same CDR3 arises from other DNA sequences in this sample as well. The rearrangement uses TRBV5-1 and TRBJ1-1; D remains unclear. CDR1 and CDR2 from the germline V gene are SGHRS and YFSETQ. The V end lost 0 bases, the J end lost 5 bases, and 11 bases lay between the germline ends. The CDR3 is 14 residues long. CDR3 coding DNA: TGCGCCAGCAGCTTGGCCGGGTCGGGGACTGAAGCTTTCTTT. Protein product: CASSLAGSGTEAFF.

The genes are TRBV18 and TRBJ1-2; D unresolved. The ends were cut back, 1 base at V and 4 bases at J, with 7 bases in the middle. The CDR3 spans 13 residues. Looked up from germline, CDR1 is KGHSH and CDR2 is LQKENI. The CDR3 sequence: CASSPQGGYGYTF. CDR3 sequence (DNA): TGTGCCAGCTCACCACAGGGAGGCTATGGCTACACCTTC.

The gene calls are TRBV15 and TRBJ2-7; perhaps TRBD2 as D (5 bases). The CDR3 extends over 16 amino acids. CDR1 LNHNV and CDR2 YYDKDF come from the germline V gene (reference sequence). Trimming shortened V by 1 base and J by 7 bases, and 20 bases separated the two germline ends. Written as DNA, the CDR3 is TGTGCCACCAGCAGAGGGGAAGGGCTCCTCGGGAAAGAGCAGTACTTC. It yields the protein CATSRGEGLLGKEQYF.

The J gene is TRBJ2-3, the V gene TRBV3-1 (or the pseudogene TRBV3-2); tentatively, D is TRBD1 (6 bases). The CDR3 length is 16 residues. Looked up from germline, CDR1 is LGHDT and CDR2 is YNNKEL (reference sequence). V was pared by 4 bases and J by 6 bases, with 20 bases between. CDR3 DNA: TGTGCCAGCAGCCTCCAGGGACAAACGAAAAGGGATACGCAGTATTTT. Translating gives CASSLQGQTKRDTQYF.

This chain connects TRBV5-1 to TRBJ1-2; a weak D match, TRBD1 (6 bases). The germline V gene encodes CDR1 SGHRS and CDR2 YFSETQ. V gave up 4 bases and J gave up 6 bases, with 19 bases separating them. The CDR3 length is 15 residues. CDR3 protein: CASSVLTGFSDGYTF. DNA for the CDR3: TGCGCCAGCAGCGTATTGACAGGTTTTAGCGATGGCTACACCTTC.

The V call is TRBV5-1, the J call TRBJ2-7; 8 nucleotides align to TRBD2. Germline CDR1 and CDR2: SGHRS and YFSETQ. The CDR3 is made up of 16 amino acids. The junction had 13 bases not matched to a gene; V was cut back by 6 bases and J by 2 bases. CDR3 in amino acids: CASTAGRGGAPYEQYF. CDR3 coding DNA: TGCGCCAGCACTGCCGGGAGGGGGGGCGCACCCTACGAGCAGTACTTC.

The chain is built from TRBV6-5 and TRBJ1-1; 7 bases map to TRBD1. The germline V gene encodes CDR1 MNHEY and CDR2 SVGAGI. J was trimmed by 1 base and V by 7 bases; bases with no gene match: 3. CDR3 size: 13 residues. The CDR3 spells CASNPGGNTEAFF. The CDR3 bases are TGTGCCAGCAACCCAGGGGGGAACACTGAAGCTTTCTTT.

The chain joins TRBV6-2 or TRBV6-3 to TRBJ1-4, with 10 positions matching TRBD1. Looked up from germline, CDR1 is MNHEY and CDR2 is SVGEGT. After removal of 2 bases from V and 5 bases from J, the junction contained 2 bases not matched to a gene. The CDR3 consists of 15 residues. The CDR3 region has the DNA TGTGCCAGCAGTTACCCGGACAGGGGGAATGAAAAACTGTTTTTT. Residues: CASSYPDRGNEKLFF.

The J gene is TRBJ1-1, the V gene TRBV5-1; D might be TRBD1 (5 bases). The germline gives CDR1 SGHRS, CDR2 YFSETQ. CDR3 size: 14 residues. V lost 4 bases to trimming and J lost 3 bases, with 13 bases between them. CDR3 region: CASSVLGGDTEAFF. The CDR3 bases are TGCGCCAGCAGCGTCCTCGGGGGGGACACTGAAGCTTTCTTT.

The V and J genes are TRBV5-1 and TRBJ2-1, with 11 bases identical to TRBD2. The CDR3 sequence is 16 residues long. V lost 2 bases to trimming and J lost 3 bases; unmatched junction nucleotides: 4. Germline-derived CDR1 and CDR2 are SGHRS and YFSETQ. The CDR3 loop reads CASSFPTSGDYNEQFF. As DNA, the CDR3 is TGCGCCAGCAGCTTCCCGACTAGCGGGGACTACAATGAGCAGTTCTTC.